Presented here are 16 T cell receptor beta chains from one specimen sequenced in a study of read filtering for tumor transcriptome and immune sequencing. From about 400 ng of RNA, a library with molecular barcoded alpha/delta and beta/gamma adaptors was made. TCRdb re-called the reads with MiXCR, one entry per CDR3 protein. The sample lists fewer than 150,000 distinct CDR3 sequences, 10% to 15% occurring once. The sequenced sample consisted of a population of CD138-negative cells sorted from bone marrow. These receptor sequences come from a donor at least 40 years old with multiple myeloma.

In this sample, this clonotype turned up a few times. The chain employs TRBV20-1 and TRBJ2-5, with 11 bases matching TRBD2. V lost 0 bases, J lost 4 bases, and 1 base stayed unmatched. The CDR3 runs to 14 residues. Germline V gene sequence: CDR1 DFQATT, CDR2 SNEGSKA (reference sequence). The CDR3 is CSARDTSGGETQYF. The DNA of the CDR3 is TGCAGTGCTAGAGATACTAGCGGGGGAGAGACCCAGTACTTC.

The chain links TRBV20-1 to TRBJ1-5; D unresolved. Germline V gene data show CDR1 as DFQATT and CDR2 as SNEGSKA (reference sequence). The V and J ends lost 4 bases and 2 bases respectively, with 6 bases between them. The CDR3 is 12 residues long. The CDR3 loop reads CSAIDGNQPQHF. The CDR3 bases are TGCAGTGCTATCGACGGCAATCAGCCCCAGCATTTT.

A remark on this clonotype: A clone one base away is much larger, so this may be a read error. This rearrangement joins TRBV3-1 to TRBJ2-1; a weak D match, TRBD2 (5 bases). CDR1 and CDR2 (germline): LGHDT, YNNKEL (reference sequence). There are 15 residues in the CDR3. CDR3 region: CASSPRVASINKQFF. Here the CDR3 DNA reads TGTGCCAGCAGCCCACGAGTGGCTAGCATCAATAAGCAGTTCTTC.

This clonotype has only one observation. A clone one base away is much larger, so this may be a read error. The chain recombines TRBV3-1 with TRBJ2-5, with no clear D. Germline CDR1 LGHDT, CDR2 YNNKEL (reference sequence). V gave up 8 bases and J gave up 5 bases, with 18 bases separating them. This CDR3 is built from 14 residues. The CDR3 is CASGRPSGRETQYF. CDR3 nucleotides: TGTGCCAGCGGCCGTCCGTCTGGACGGGAGACCCAGTACTTC.

This clonotype was found many times. This chain uses TRBV20-1 with TRBJ1-5, with D unclear. The CDR3 runs 15 residues. CDR1 DFQATT and CDR2 SNEGSKA come from the germline V gene (reference sequence). Trimming removed 5 bases at V and 2 bases at J, with 16 bases between. In DNA form, the CDR3 reads TGCAGTGCTTCTACACTTAGGGAGGGCAATCAGCCCCAGCATTTT. It translates to CSASTLREGNQPQHF.

To note about this clonotype: With a much larger clone just one base away, this may be a read error. The CDR3 DNA follows: TGCAGCGTTGAAGGGCCAGGGGGTACAGATACGCAGTGTTTT. This translates into CSVEGPGGTDTQCF. The chain links TRBV29-1 to TRBJ2-3, with 7 bases fitting TRBD1. Germline CDR1 SQVTM, CDR2 ANQGSEA. The CDR3 runs 14 residues.

On this clonotype itself: This sequence may be a read error, since a much larger clone differs from it by one base. The rearrangement joins TRBV20-1 to TRBJ2-1, with a possible D match to TRBD1 (5 bases). Germline loops: CDR1 DFQATT, CDR2 SNEGSKA (reference sequence). Trimming shortened V by 4 bases and J by 6 bases, and 22 bases separated the two germline ends. The length of the CDR3 is 16 residues. CDR3 sequence (DNA): TGCAGTGCTAAACCTGGGGCGTGGCGCAGGGCCAATGAGCAGTTCTTC. Protein: CSAKPGAWRRANEQFF.

This clonotype was seen ten or more times. J is TRBJ1-1 and V is TRBV18, with D uncertain. V was cut by 3 bases and J by 6 bases, with 11 bases left in between. The CDR3 extends over 13 amino acids. Germline V CDR1 and CDR2: KGHSH, LQKENI. CDR3 sequence (DNA): TGTGCCAGCTCACCTTCGGGCTCATCTGAAGCTTTCTTT. Its translation: CASSPSGSSEAFF.

In its sample, this clonotype was seen many times. The chain has TRBV7-2 and TRBJ2-7; 9 nucleotides agree with TRBD2. This CDR3 contains 14 residues. Germline V gene data show CDR1 as SGHTA and CDR2 as FQGNSA. V was pared by 3 bases and J by 3 bases, with 3 bases of the junction left unmatched. CDR3 protein: CASSLDSGSYEQYF. CDR3 coding DNA: TGTGCCAGCAGCTTGGATAGCGGGAGCTACGAGCAGTACTTC.

Only a few counts were recorded for this clonotype. The rearrangement links TRBV7-9 to TRBJ2-1; tentative D call: TRBD2 (5 bases). This CDR3 comprises 15 residues. Germline V gene sequence: CDR1 SEHNR, CDR2 FQNEAQ (reference sequence). Trimming took 5 bases from V and 15 from J, leaving 26 bases between them. The CDR3 DNA is TGTGCCAGCAGCCCGGACTTCGAAAGGTCGGGTATTCGGTTCTTC. It specifies CASSPDFERSGIRFF.

This clonotype qualifies as medium-sized. The CDR3 nucleotides are TGTGCCAGCAGCTTCGGGACTAGCGGGATAAACGAGCAGTACTTC. This gives the protein CASSFGTSGINEQYF. The chain joins TRBV7-2 to TRBJ2-7, with 13 positions matching TRBD2. The ends lost 3 bases at V and 5 bases at J; junction bases unmatched: 4. CDR3 length: 15 amino acids. CDR1 and CDR2 (germline): SGHTA, FQGNSA.

CDR3 region: CASSPRTSGRGETQYF. The CDR3 nucleotides are TGTGCCAGTAGTCCTCGGACTAGCGGGAGGGGGGAGACCCAGTACTTC. This chain joins TRBV19 and TRBJ2-5; TRBD2 agrees at 15 bases. V gave up 5 bases and J gave up 5 bases; unmatched junction bases: 6. The CDR3 contains 16 residues. CDR1 is LNHDA, CDR2 SQIVND, per germline (reference sequence).

This clonotype was observed at least ten times. The J gene is TRBJ1-1, the V gene TRBV20-1, with D perhaps matching TRBD1 (5 bases). V lost 3 bases and J 6 bases, leaving 14 bases between the germline ends. Germline CDR1 and CDR2: DFQATT and SNEGSKA (reference sequence). CDR3 length equals 13 residues. CDR3 in amino acids: CSASSGGYSEAFF. CDR3 nucleotide sequence: TGCAGTGCTAGTTCCGGGGGGTACTCTGAAGCTTTCTTT.

The rearrangement uses TRBV5-6 and TRBJ1-2; D gene unclear. The CDR3 sequence is 15 residues long. Germline values: CDR1 SGHDT, CDR2 YYEEEE. The germline V and J ends were trimmed by 0 bases and 0 bases, with 9 bases remaining between them. This CDR3 is CASSLVSHTNYGYTF. The CDR3 DNA follows: TGTGCCAGCAGCTTGGTCAGCCATACTAACTATGGCTACACCTTC.

This clonotype was seen ten or more times. The rearrangement links TRBV12-3 or TRBV12-4 to TRBJ2-7; TRBD1 agrees at 9 bases. V trimming: 2 bases; J trimming: 6 bases; junction bases outside the gene matches: 8. This CDR3 has 15 amino acids. The CDR3 reads CASSLTGQGSSEQYF. The CDR3 nucleotides read TGTGCCAGCAGTTTAACGGGACAGGGCAGCTCCGAGCAGTACTTC.

The V call is TRBV12-3 or TRBV12-4, the J call TRBJ1-5; 9 bases are a match to TRBD1. The CDR3 extends over 15 amino acids. J was trimmed by 2 bases and V by 8 bases; bases with no gene match: 7. CDR3 residues: CASGRTGEGNQPQHF. CDR3 nucleotide sequence: TGTGCCAGCGGCAGGACAGGGGAGGGCAATCAGCCCCAGCATTTT.